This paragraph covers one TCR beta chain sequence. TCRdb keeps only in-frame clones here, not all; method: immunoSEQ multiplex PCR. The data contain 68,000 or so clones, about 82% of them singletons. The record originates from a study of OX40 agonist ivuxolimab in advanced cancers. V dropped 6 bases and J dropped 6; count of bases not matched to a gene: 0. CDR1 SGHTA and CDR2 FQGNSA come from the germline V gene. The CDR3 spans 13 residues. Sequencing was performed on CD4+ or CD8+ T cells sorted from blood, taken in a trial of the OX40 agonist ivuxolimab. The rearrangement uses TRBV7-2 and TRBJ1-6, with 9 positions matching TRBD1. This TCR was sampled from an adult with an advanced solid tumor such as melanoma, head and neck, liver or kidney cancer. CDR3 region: CASRTGGNSPLHF. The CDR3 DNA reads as TGTGCCAGCAGGACAGGGGGTAATTCACCCCTCCACTTT.